Listed below are T cell receptor beta chains from one sample, sequenced in a study of blood T cell repertoires in COVID-19. Using immunoSEQ multiplex PCR, the repertoire was profiled, and TCRdb retains in-frame clones only, with some absent. The sample shows 50,000 to 75,000 clones, roughly 86% of them seen only once. The sample taken for sequencing was peripheral blood. Receptors originate from a man aged 55 to 70 with acute or convalescent COVID-19. The CDR3 runs from the conserved cysteine through the conserved F or W. The order of the fields is V gene, J gene, CDR3 protein.

>TRBV3-1/TRBV3-2|TRBJ2-7
CASSLTGAEGEQYF
>TRBV12-5|TRBJ1-2
CASGWPGGRYTF
>TRBV3-1/TRBV3-2|TRBJ1-2
CASSQVAGQGHYGYTF
>TRBV3-1/TRBV3-2|TRBJ1-2
CASSHSRSTLYGYTF
>TRBV7-9|TRBJ1-1
CASSPGGPEAFF
>TRBV19|TRBJ2-7
CASSIDRGTYEQYF
>TRBV10-3|TRBJ2-7
CAISESGQAFYEQYF
>TRBV7-2|TRBJ1-2
CASSGQGLGFGYTF
>TRBV18|TRBJ1-1
CASSPPRSRIEAFF
>TRBV4-2|TRBJ1-2
CASSQPRDRSYGYTF
>TRBV11-2|TRBJ2-2
CASSFLQPTGELFF
>TRBV5-1|TRBJ2-1
CASSSAQALAGEQFF
>TRBV10-3|TRBJ1-1
CAISGTENTEAFF
>TRBV3-1/TRBV3-2|TRBJ1-3
CASSLLSSGNTIYF
>TRBV19|TRBJ2-5
CASSDRGGAGETQYF
>TRBV19|TRBJ2-1
CASRGGQAYYNEQFF
>TRBV9|TRBJ1-1
CASSGQGSNTEAFF
>TRBV18|TRBJ1-4
CASSPGQTEYEKLFF
>TRBV30|TRBJ1-1
CAWSVRENTEAFF
>TRBV7-9|TRBJ2-5
CASFRDRGGQETQYF
>TRBV10-2|TRBJ2-5
CVRRRVRLGETQYF
>TRBV5-1|TRBJ1-2
CASSSYPGQGGDGYTF
>TRBV6-1|TRBJ1-1
CASSDPLQGGSRLDTEAFF
>TRBV4-1|TRBJ2-7
CASSQVTVPSSEQYF
>TRBV2|TRBJ1-2
CASSESAGEHGGYTF
>TRBV18|TRBJ2-7
CASSPLGTDKRNEQYF
>TRBV18|TRBJ2-1
CASSPRDRFDNEQFF
>TRBV10-3|TRBJ1-6
CAISAQGAESPLHF
>TRBV10-1|TRBJ1-6
CASSPGTADPQINSPLHF
>TRBV3-1/TRBV3-2|TRBJ2-1
CASSRGGQGAPTYNEQFF
>TRBV6-5|TRBJ2-7
CASRGDRRSYEQYF
>TRBV6-1|TRBJ2-7
CASSLRGSYEQYF
>TRBV6-5|TRBJ1-6
CASTTGQGNNSPLHF
>TRBV5-6|TRBJ1-5
CASSLVSAGDDQPQHF
>TRBV27|TRBJ1-1
CASSRLAYTEAFF
>TRBV19|TRBJ2-4
CASRGWDSQNIQYF